The source of this TCR beta chain is a study of blood T cell repertoires in COVID-19. Study-level information: Spain, Italy and the United States supplied samples that represented acute and convalescent COVID-19. Sources were T cells, B-cell-depleted T cells, or PBMCs; the material itself was cDNA or gDNA.

Per the original methods: Amplified reference gene primers provided the basis for estimating nucleated cell counts. Generated by immunoSEQ multiplex PCR, the TCRdb table keeps only in-frame clones and is missing some. From that table come the V and J calls and clone size; the DNA was used to work out D and trimming. The sample holds approximately 280,000 clones; approximately 86% are singletons and the top ten take less than 2.5%. V was clipped by 6 bases and J by 11 bases; unmatched bases: 10. The CDR3 sequence is 13 residues long. The germline CDR1 and CDR2 sequences are MDHEN and SYDVKM. V usage is TRBV28 and J usage is TRBJ1-5; 7 bases are shared with TRBD1. The TCR originated in a woman in her thirties who had recovered from COVID-19. Sequencing input: peripheral blood. The CDR3 DNA reads as TGTGCCAGCAGCCGCACCCAAGACAGGGCCCAGCATTTT. This translates into CASSRTQDRAQHF.